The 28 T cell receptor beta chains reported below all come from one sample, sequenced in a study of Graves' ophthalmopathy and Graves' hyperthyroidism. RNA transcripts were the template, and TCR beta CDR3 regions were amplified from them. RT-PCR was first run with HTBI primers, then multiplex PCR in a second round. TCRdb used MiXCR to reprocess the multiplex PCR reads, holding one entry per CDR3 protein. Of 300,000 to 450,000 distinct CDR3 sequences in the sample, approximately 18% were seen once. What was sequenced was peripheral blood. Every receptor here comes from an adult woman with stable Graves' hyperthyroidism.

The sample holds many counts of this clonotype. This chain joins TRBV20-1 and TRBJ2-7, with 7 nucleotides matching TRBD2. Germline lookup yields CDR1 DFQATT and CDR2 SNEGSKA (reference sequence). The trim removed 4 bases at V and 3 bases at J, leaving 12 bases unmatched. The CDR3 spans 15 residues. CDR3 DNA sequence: TGCAGTGCTACCCAGGGCGGGAGAATCGGCTACGAGCAGTACTTC. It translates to CSATQGGRIGYEQYF.

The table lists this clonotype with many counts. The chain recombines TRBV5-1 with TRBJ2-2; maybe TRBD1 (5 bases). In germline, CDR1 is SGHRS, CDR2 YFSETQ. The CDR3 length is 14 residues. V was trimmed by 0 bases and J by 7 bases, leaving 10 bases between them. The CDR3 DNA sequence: TGCGCCAGCAGCTTGGCCAGGGCTGGCGGGGAGCTGTTTTTT. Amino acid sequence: CASSLARAGGELFF.

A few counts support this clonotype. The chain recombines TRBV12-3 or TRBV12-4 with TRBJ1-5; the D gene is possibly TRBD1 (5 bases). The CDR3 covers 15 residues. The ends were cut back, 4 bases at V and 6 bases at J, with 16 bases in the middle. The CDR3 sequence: CASSSDRGLFQPQHF. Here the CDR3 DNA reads TGTGCCAGCAGTTCAGACCGGGGGTTGTTTCAGCCCCAGCATTTT.

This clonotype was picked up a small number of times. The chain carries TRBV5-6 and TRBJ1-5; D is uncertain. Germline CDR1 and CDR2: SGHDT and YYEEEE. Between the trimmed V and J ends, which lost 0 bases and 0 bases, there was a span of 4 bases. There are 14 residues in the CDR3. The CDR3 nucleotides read TGTGCCAGCAGCTTGGCAGATAGCAATCAGCCCCAGCATTTT. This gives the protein CASSLADSNQPQHF.

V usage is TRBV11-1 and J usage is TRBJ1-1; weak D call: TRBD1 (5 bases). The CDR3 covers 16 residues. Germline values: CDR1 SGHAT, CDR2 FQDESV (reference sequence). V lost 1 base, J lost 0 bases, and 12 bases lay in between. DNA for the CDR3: TGTGCCAGCAGCTTAGTAGGGGACGACATGAACACTGAAGCTTTCTTT. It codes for CASSLVGDDMNTEAFF.

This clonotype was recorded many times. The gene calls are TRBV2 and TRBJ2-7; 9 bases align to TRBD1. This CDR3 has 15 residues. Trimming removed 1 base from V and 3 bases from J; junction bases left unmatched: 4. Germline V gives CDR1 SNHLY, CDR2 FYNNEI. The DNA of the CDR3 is TGTGCCAGCAGTGAAGGACGGGACAGGGTCTACGAGCAGTACTTC. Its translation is CASSEGRDRVYEQYF.

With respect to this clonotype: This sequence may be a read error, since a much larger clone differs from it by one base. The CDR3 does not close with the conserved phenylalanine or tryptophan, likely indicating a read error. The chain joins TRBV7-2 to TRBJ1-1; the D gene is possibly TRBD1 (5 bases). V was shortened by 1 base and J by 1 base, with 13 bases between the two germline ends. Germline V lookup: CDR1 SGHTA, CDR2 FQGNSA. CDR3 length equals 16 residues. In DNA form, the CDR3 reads TGTGCCAGCAGCTTAGTGCTAGGACACTGGAACACTGAAGCTTTCTCT. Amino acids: CASSLVLGHWNTEAFS.

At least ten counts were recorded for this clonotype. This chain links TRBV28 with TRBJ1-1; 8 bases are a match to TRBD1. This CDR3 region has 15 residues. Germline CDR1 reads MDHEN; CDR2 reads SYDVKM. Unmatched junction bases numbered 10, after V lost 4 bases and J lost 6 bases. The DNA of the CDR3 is TGTGCCAGCAGTTCCTCGGGACAGGAAGGTTCTGAAGCTTTCTTT. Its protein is CASSSSGQEGSEAFF.

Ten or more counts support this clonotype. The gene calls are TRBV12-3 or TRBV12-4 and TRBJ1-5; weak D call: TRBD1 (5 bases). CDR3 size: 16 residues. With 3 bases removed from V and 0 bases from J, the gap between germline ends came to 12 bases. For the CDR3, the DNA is TGTGCCAGCAGTTTTCTTAGGGGCGATAGCAATCAGCCCCAGCATTTT. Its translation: CASSFLRGDSNQPQHF.

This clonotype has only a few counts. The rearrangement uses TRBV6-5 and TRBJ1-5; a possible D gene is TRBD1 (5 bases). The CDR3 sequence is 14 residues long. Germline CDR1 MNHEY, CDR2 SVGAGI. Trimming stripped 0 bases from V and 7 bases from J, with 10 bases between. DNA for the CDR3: TGTGCCAGCAGTTACTCCCAGGGAAGGCAGCCCCAGCATTTT. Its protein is CASSYSQGRQPQHF.

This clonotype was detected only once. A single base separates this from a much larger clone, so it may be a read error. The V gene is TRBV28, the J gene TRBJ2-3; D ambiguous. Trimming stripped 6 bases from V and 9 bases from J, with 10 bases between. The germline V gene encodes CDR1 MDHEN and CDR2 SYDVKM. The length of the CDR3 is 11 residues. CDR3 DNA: TGTGCCAGCAGAGCCTCTAGGACGCAGTATTTT. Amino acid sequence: CASRASRTQYF.

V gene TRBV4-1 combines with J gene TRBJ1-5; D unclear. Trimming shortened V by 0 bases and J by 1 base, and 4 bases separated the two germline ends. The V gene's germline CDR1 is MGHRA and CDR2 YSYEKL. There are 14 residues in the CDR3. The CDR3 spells CASSQDPSNQPQHF. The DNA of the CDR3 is TGCGCCAGCAGCCAAGATCCAAGCAATCAGCCCCAGCATTTT.

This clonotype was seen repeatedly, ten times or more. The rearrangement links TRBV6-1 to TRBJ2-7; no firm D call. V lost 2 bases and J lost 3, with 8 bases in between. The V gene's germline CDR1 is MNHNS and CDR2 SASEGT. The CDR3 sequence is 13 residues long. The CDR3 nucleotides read TGTGCCAGCAGTGAATTACAGATCTACGAGCAGTACTTC. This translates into CASSELQIYEQYF.

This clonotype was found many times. The CDR3 DNA reads TGTGCCAGCAGGAGACTGGGGGTCCTCTCTGGGGCCAACGTCCTGACTTTC. The encoded protein is CASRRLGVLSGANVLTF. The chain is built from TRBV6-2 or TRBV6-3 and TRBJ2-6; either TRBD1 or TRBD2 may fit D (5 bases each). This CDR3 spans 17 amino acids. CDR1 is MNHEY, CDR2 SVGEGT, per germline. V dropped 6 bases and J dropped 0 bases, with 15 bases sitting between them.

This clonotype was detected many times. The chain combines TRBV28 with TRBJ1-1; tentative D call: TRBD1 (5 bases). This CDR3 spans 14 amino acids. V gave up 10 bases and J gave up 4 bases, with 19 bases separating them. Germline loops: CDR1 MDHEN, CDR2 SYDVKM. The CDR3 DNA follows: TGTGCCATCCAGGGTCTCGTAGGAGGCACTGAAGCTTTCTTT. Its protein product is CAIQGLVGGTEAFF.

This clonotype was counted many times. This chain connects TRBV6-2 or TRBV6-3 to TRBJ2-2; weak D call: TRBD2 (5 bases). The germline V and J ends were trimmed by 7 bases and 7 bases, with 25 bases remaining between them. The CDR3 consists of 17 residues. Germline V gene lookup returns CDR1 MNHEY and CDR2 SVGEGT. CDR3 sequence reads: CASTQTAERIYRGELFF. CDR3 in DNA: TGTGCCAGCACCCAAACAGCGGAGCGAATTTACCGCGGGGAGCTGTTTTTT.

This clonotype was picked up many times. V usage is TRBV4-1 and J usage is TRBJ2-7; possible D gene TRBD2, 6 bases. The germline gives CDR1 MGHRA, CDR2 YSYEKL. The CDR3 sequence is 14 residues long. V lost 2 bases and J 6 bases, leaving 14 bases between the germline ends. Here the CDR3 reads CASSQPRESGEQYF. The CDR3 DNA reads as TGCGCCAGCAGCCAACCTCGGGAGTCTGGCGAGCAGTACTTC.

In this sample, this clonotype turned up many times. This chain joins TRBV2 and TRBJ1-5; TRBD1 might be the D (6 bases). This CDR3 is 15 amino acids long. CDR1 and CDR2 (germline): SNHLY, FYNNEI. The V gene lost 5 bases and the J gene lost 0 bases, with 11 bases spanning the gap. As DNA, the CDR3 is TGTGCCAGCAGTCTTGGACAGCGTAGCAATCAGCCCCAGCATTTT. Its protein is CASSLGQRSNQPQHF.

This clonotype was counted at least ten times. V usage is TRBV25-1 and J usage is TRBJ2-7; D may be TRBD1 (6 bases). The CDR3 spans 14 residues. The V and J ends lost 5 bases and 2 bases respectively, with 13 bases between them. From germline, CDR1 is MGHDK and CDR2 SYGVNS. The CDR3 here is CASSKDSRTYEQYF. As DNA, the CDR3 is TGTGCCAGCAGTAAGGACAGTCGCACCTACGAGCAGTACTTC.

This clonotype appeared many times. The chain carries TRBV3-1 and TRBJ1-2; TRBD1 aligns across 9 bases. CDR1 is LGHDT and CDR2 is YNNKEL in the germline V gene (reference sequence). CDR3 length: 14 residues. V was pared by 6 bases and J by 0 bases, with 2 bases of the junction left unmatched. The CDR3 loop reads CASSRQGANYGYTF. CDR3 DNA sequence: TGTGCCAGCAGTCGACAGGGGGCTAACTATGGCTACACCTTC.

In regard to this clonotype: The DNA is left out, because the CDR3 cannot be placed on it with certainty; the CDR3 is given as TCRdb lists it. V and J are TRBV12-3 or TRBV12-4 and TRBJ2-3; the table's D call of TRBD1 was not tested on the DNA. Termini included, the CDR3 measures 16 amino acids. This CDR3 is CASSSSTGGATDTQYF.

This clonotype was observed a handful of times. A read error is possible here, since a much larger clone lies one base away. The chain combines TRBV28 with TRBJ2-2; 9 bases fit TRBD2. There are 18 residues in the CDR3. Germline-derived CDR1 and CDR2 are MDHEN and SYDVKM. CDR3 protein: CASSSKRLAEPNTGELCF. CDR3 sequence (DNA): TGTGCCAGCAGTTCAAAGAGACTAGCGGAGCCGAACACCGGGGAGCTGTGTTTT.

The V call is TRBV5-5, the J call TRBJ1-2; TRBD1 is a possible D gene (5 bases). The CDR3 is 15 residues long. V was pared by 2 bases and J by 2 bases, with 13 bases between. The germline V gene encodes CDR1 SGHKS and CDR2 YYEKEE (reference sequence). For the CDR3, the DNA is TGTGCCAGCAGCTTAACCCCGGGACGGAACTATGGCTACACCTTC. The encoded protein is CASSLTPGRNYGYTF.

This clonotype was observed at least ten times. For the CDR3, the DNA is TGCAGTGCTAGACCCAGACGGACGTGGGATCAGCCCCAGCATTTT. Translation: CSARPRRTWDQPQHF. This chain joins TRBV20-1 and TRBJ1-5; no definite D call. The V and J ends lost 2 bases and 5 bases respectively, with 16 bases between them. Per the germline V gene, CDR1 is DFQATT and CDR2 is SNEGSKA (reference sequence). This CDR3 spans 15 amino acids.

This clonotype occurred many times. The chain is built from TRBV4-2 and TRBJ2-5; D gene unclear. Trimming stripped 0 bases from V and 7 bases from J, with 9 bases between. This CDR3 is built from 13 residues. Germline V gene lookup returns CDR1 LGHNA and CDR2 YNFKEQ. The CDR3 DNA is TGTGCCAGCAGCCAAGACCGGCTCGGGACCCAGTACTTC. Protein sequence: CASSQDRLGTQYF.

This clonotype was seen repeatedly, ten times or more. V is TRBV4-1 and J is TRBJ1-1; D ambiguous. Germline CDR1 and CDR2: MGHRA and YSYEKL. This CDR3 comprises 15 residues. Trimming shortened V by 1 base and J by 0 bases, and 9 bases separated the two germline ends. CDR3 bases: TGCGCCAGCAGCCAAGGGGATAAATTGAACACTGAAGCTTTCTTT. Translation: CASSQGDKLNTEAFF.

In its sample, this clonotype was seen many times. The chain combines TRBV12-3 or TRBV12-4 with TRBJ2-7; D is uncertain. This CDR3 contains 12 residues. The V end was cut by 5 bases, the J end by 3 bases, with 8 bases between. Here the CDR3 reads CASSPEDYEQYF. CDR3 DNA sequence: TGTGCCAGCAGTCCGGAAGACTACGAGCAGTACTTC.

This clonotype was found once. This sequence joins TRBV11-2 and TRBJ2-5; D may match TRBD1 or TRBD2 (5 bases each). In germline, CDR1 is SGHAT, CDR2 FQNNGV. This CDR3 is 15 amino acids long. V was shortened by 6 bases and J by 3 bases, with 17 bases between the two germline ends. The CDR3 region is CASRFRHGTKETQYF. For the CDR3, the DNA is TGTGCCAGCAGGTTTCGCCATGGGACCAAAGAGACCCAGTACTTC.